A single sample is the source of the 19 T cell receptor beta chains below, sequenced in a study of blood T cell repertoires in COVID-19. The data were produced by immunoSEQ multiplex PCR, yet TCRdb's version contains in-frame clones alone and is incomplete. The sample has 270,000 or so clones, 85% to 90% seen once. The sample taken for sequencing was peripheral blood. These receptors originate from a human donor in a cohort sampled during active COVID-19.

CDR3 sequence reads: CASSLQRTEAFF. The CDR3 nucleotides are TGTGCCAGCAGCTTACAGCGCACTGAAGCTTTCTTT. The chain uses TRBV11-1 and TRBJ1-1; D remains ambiguous. This CDR3 region has 12 residues. The germline V and J ends were trimmed by 2 bases and 4 bases, with 5 bases remaining between them. Germline CDR1 SGHAT, CDR2 FQDESV (reference sequence). Full variable domain (remainder filled in from reference TRBV11-1 and TRBJ1-1): EAEVAQSPRYKITEKSQAVAFWCDPISGHATLYWYRQILGQGPELLVQFQDESVVDDSQLPKDRFSAERLKGVDSTLKIQPAELGDSAMYLCASSLQRTEAFFGQGTRLTVV.

The CDR3 nucleotides read TGCGCCAGCAGCCTCCAGACAGGGCCTAATGAAAAACTGTTTTTT. It specifies CASSLQTGPNEKLFF. The V call is TRBV5-1, the J call TRBJ1-4, with TRBD1 identical over 7 bases. After removal of 4 bases from V and 3 bases from J, the junction contained 6 bases not matched to a gene. The CDR3 is 15 amino acids. Germline-derived CDR1 and CDR2 are SGHRS and YFSETQ.

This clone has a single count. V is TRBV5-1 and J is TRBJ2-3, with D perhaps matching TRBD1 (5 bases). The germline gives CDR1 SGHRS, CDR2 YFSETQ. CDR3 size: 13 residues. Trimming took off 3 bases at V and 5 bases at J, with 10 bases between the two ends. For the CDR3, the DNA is TGCGCCAGCAGCTCAGTGCAGGGAGATACGCAGTATTTT. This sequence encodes CASSSVQGDTQYF.

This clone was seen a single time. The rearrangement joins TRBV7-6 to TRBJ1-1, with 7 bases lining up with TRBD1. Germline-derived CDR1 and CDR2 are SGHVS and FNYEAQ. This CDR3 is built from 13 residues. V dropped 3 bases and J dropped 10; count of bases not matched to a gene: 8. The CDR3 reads CASSLGTVGPAFF. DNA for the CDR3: TGTGCCAGCAGCTTGGGGACAGTCGGACCAGCTTTCTTT.

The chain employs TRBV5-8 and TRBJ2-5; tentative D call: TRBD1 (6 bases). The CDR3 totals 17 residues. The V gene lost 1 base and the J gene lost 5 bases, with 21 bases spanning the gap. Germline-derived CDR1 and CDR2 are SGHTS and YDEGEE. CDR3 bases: TGTGCCAGCAGCTTGATGCTACAGGGAAGGGGGTCGGAGACCCAGTACTTC. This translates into CASSLMLQGRGSETQYF. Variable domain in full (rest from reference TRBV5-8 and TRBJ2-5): EAGVTQSPTHLIKTRGQQATLRCSPISGHTSVYWYQQALGLGLQFLLWYDEGEERNRGNFPPRFSGRQFPNYSSELNVNALELEDSALYLCASSLMLQGRGSETQYFGPGTRLLVL.

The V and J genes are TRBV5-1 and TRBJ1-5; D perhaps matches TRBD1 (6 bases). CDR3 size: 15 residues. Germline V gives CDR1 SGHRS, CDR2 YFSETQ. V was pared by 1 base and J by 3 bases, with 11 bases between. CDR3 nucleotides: TGCGCCAGCAGCTTGACAGGGAATCTCAATCAGCCCCAGCATTTT. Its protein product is CASSLTGNLNQPQHF.

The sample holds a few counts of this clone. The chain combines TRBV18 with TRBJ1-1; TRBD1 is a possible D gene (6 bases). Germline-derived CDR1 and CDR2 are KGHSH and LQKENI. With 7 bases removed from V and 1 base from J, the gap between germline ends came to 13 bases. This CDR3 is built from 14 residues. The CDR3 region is CASFRGQTNTEAFF. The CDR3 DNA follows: TGTGCCAGCTTCCGTGGACAGACGAACACTGAAGCTTTCTTT.

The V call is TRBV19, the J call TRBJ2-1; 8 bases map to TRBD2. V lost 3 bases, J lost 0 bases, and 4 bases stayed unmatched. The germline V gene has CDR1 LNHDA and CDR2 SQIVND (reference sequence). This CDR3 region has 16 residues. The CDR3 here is CASSIRSGSSYNEQFF. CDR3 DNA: TGTGCCAGTAGTATCCGGAGCGGGAGCTCCTACAATGAGCAGTTCTTC. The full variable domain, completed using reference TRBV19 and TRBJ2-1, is DGGITQSPKYLFRKEGQNVTLSCEQNLNHDAMYWYRQDPGQGLRLIYYSQIVNDFQKGDIAEGYSVSREKKESFPLTVTSAQKNPTAFYLCASSIRSGSSYNEQFFGPGTRLTVL.

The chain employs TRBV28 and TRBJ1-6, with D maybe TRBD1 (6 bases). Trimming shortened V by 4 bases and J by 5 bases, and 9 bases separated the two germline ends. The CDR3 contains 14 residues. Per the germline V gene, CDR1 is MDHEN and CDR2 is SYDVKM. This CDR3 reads CASSSGQNNSPLHF. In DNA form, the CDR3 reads TGTGCCAGCAGTTCCGGACAGAATAATTCACCCCTCCACTTT.

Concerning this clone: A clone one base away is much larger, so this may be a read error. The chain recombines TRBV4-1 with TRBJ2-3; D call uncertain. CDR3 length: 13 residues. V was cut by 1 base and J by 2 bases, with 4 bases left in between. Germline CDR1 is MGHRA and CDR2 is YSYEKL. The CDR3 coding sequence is TGCGCCAGCAGCCAAGGGGCCACAGATACGCAGTATTTT. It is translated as CASSQGATDTQYF.

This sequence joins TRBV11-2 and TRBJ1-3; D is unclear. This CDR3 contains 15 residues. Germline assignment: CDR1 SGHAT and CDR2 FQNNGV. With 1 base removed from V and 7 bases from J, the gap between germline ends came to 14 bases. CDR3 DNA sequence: TGTGCCAGCAGCTTAGTCGCCGGCGCGGGGAACACCATATATTTT. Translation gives CASSLVAGAGNTIYF.

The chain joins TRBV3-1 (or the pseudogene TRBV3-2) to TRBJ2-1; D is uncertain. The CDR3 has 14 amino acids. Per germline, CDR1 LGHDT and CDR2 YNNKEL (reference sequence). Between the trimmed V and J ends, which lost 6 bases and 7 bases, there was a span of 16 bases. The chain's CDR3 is CASRGVEFVNEQFF. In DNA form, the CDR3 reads TGTGCCAGCAGAGGAGTCGAATTTGTAAATGAGCAGTTCTTC.

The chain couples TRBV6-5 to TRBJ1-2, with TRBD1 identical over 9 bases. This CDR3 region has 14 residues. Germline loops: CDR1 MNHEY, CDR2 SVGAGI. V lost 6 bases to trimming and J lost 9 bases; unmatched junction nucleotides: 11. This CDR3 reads CASRNRGRGGSYTF. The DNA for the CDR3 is TGTGCCAGCAGGAACAGGGGGCGCGGAGGGAGCTACACCTTC.

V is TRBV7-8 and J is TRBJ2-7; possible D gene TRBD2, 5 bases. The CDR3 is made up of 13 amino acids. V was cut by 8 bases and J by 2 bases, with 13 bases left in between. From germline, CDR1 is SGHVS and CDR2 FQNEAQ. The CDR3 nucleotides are TGTGCCAGCTTACTAGGACCCACCTACGAGCAGTACTTC. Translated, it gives CASLLGPTYEQYF.

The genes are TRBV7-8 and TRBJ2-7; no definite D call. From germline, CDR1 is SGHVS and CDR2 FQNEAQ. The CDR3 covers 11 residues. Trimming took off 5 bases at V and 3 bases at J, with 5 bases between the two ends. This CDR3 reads CASSPLYEQYF. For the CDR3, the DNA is TGTGCCAGCAGCCCCCTCTACGAGCAGTACTTC. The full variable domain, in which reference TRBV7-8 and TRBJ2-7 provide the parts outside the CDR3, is GAGVSQSPRYKVAKRGQDVALRCDPISGHVSLFWYQQALGQGPEFLTYFQNEAQLDKSGLPSDRFFAERPEGSVSTLKIQRTQQEDSAVYLCASSPLYEQYFGPGTRLTVT.

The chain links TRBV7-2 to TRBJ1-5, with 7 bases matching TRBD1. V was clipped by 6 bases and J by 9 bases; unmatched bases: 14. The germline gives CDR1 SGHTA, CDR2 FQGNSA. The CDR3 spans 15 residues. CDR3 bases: TGTGCCAGCAGTTTCCATCAGGGGGTGGGTTCGCCCCAGCATTTT. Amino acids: CASSFHQGVGSPQHF. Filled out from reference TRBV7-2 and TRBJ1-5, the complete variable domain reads GAGVSQSPSNKVTEKGKDVELRCDPISGHTALYWYRQSLGQGLEFLIYFQGNSAPDKSGLPSDRFSAERTGGSVSTLTIQRTQQEDSAVYLCASSFHQGVGSPQHFGDGTRLSIL.

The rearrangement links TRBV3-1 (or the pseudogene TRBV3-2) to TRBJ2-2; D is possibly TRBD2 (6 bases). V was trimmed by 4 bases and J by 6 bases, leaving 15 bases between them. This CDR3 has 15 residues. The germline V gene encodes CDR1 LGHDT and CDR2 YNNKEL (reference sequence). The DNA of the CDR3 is TGTGCCAGCAGCCTAACTACGGGGGAAGCCGGGGAGCTGTTTTTT. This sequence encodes CASSLTTGEAGELFF.

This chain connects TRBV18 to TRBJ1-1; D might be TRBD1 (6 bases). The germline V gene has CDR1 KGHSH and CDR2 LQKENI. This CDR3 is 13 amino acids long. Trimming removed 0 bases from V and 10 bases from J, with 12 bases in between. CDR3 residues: CASSPPTGWRAFF. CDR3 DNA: TGTGCCAGCTCACCACCAACAGGGTGGCGAGCTTTCTTT.

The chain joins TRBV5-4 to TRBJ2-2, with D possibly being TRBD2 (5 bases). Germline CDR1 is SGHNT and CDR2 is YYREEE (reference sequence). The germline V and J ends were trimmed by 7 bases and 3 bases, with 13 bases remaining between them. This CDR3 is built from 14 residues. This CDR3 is CASVASGDTGELFF. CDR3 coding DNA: TGTGCCAGCGTAGCGTCCGGGGACACCGGGGAGCTGTTTTTT.